This TCR beta chain comes out of a study of OX40 agonist ivuxolimab in advanced cancers. Background on the study: One patient with hepatocellular carcinoma and two with cutaneous melanoma, three in all, had partial responses.

This CDR3 contains 13 residues. CDR1 is MNHNS, CDR2 SASEGT, per germline. V gave up 2 bases and J gave up 2 bases, with 7 bases separating them. TCRdb's copy holds only in-frame clones and misses some; the assay was immunoSEQ multiplex PCR. Found here are tens of thousands of clones, around 89% of them singletons; the top ten hold around 0.95%. The chain links TRBV6-1 to TRBJ2-7; D gene uncertain. This clonotype originated in an adult with an advanced solid tumor such as melanoma, head and neck, liver or kidney cancer. Source: CD4+ or CD8+ T cells sorted from blood, taken in a trial of the OX40 agonist ivuxolimab. This CDR3 reads CASSEPGPYEQYF. As DNA, the CDR3 is TGTGCCAGCAGTGAACCCGGGCCCTACGAGCAGTACTTC.